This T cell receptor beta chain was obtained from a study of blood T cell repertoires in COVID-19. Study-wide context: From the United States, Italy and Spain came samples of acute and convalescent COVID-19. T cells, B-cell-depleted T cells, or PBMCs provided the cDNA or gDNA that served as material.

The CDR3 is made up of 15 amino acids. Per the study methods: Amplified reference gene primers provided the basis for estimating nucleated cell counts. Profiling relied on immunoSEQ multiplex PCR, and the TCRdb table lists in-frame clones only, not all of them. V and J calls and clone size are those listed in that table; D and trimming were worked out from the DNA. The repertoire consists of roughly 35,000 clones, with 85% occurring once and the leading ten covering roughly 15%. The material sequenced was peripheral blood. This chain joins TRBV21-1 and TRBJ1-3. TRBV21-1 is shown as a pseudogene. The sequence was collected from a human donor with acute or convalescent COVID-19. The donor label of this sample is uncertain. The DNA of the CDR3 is TGTGCCAGCAGCAATGGGCGGGGAACGGTGGACACCATATATTTT. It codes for CASSNGRGTVDTIYF.